What follows are 29 T cell receptor beta chains derived from one specimen sequenced in a study of tumor and adjacent non-tumor tissue in lung cancer. No cell sorting was done before RNA was extracted from the tissue. Distant lung tissue was collected more than 3 cm away from the tumor edge. The library came from three nested PCR rounds adapted from ARM-PCR protocols. TCRdb analysed the multiplex PCR reads with MiXCR anew, one entry per CDR3 protein. The sample shows around 75,000 distinct CDR3 sequences, less than 75% of them seen only once. The sequencing sample was made of distant non-tumor lung tissue. Receptors were obtained from a woman aged 50 to 65 with non-small cell lung cancer.

The chain carries TRBV4-1 and TRBJ2-5; TRBD2 agrees at 7 bases. J was trimmed by 5 bases and V by 1 base; bases with no gene match: 13. The CDR3 covers 17 residues. Germline CDR1 MGHRA, CDR2 YSYEKL. CDR3 DNA: TGCGCCAGCAGCCAAGGTGGCAAGGGAGGGGAGAGGGAGACCCAGTACTTC. Its translation: CASSQGGKGGERETQYF.

This clonotype was counted a few times. The chain combines TRBV28 with TRBJ1-1, with TRBD1 identical over 9 bases. Losses at the gene ends were 3 bases for V and 5 bases for J; bases not matched to a gene: 7. The germline gives CDR1 MDHEN, CDR2 SYDVKM. This CDR3 is built from 15 residues. The CDR3 region is CASSFPDRGMTEAFF. CDR3 DNA sequence: TGTGCCAGCAGTTTCCCGGACAGGGGAATGACTGAAGCTTTCTTT.

Turning to this clonotype: Given a much more abundant clone one base away, this may be a read error. The chain is built from TRBV5-4 and TRBJ1-1; D remains ambiguous. This CDR3 comprises 13 residues. Germline V CDR1 and CDR2: SGHNT, YYREEE (reference sequence). V lost 3 bases and J lost 1, with 7 bases in between. The CDR3: CASSSSSNTEAFF. CDR3 in DNA: TGTGCCAGCAGCTCGAGCTCGAACACTGAAGCTTTCTTT.

In regard to this clonotype: Given a much more abundant clone one base away, this may be a read error. This chain links TRBV20-1 with TRBJ2-7; 10 bases match TRBD1. The CDR3 is 13 residues long. Germline assignment: CDR1 DFQATT and CDR2 SNEGSKA (reference sequence). The junction had 7 bases not matched to a gene; V was cut back by 7 bases and J by 4 bases. CDR3 bases: TGCAGTGATAGTGCGGACAGGGGGTACGAGCAGTACTTC. Translating gives CSDSADRGYEQYF.

The table lists this clonotype with a count of one. At one end, the junction sequence differs from germline, possibly due to a read error. The chain employs TRBV11-1 and TRBJ1-1; 7 nucleotides match TRBD1. The CDR3 sequence is 15 residues long. Germline CDR1 and CDR2: SGHAT and FQDESV (reference sequence). The chain's CDR3 is CAISFPGQWAFEAFF. The CDR3 region has the DNA TGTGCCATCAGCTTTCCGGGACAGTGGGCTTTTGAAGCTTTCTTT.

Points on this clonotype: A much larger clone differs by one base, so this may be a read error. The chain joins TRBV28 to TRBJ1-2; no reliable D call. The CDR3 extends over 13 amino acids. Looked up from germline, CDR1 is MDHEN and CDR2 is SYDVKM. The CDR3 DNA sequence: TGTGCCAGCCGTTTAGTGGCGTCCTATGGCTACACCTTC. As protein: CASRLVASYGYTF.

Comments on this clonotype: The CDR3 does not close with the conserved phenylalanine or tryptophan, likely indicating a read error. V gene TRBV6-2 or TRBV6-3 combines with J gene TRBJ2-1; 12 nucleotides align to TRBD2. Germline CDR1 MNHEY, CDR2 SVGEGT. The CDR3 is made up of 14 amino acids. This CDR3 is CVSRTSGTNNEQFI. The CDR3 region has the DNA TGTGTCAGCAGGACTAGCGGGACTAACAATGAGCAGTTCATC.

The rearrangement links TRBV28 to TRBJ2-1; TRBD1 aligns across 9 bases. Germline CDR1 and CDR2: MDHEN and SYDVKM. V dropped 7 bases and J dropped 4; count of bases not matched to a gene: 8. The CDR3 length is 15 residues. The CDR3 DNA reads TGTGCCAGCACTCTCGGGGACAGGGTTTACAATGAGCAGTTCTTC. The encoded protein is CASTLGDRVYNEQFF.

As to this clonotype: A read error may explain this, as a much larger clone is one base away. This chain joins TRBV20-1 and TRBJ2-7, with TRBD2 as a possible D gene (5 bases). Germline V lookup: CDR1 DFQATT, CDR2 SNEGSKA (reference sequence). Trimming took off 6 bases at V and 2 bases at J, with 17 bases between the two ends. The CDR3 runs 14 residues. In DNA form, the CDR3 reads TGCAGTGCCTACCCCCCAGCGGACCCCTACGAGCAGTACTTC. Residues: CSAYPPADPYEQYF.

Details on this clonotype: A clone one base away is much larger, so this may be a read error. This chain joins TRBV6-1 and TRBJ2-7; maybe TRBD2 (6 bases). CDR1 is MNHNS, CDR2 SASEGT, per germline. This CDR3 comprises 15 residues. The CDR3 nucleotides are TGTGCCTGCAGTAAAGGGACTCGGGTCCGCTACGAGCAGTACTTC. It codes for CACSKGTRVRYEQYF.

On this clonotype: The junction departs from the called germline gene at one end, perhaps through a read error. The V gene is TRBV4-2, the J gene TRBJ2-5, with TRBD2 matching 8 bases. This CDR3 comprises 16 residues. Germline values: CDR1 LGHNA, CDR2 YNFKEQ. DNA for the CDR3: TGTGCCAGCAGCCTAGTCACGGGACTAGACTACGTGACCCAATACTTC. Encoded protein: CASSLVTGLDYVTQYF.

A remark on this clonotype: Germline and junction disagree at one end, which may indicate a read error. The CDR3 reads CASSKGVTSWKLF. DNA for the CDR3: TGTGCCAGCAGCAAAGGGGTTACTAGCTGGAAACTCTTC. This chain connects TRBV14 to TRBJ2-1; D may be TRBD2 (6 bases). Germline V lookup: CDR1 SGHDN, CDR2 FVKESK. The CDR3 is 13 amino acids.

This clonotype was counted ten times or more. The chain uses TRBV6-5 and TRBJ1-1, with D maybe TRBD1 (5 bases). This CDR3 is 13 amino acids long. Germline CDR1 MNHEY, CDR2 SVGAGI. V gave up 0 bases and J gave up 7 bases, with 9 bases separating them. The CDR3 region has the DNA TGTGCCAGCAGTTACTCAGGGGCCCTTGAAGCTTTCTTT. Amino acids: CASSYSGALEAFF.

With respect to this clonotype: In this CDR3 the conserved last residue, phenylalanine or tryptophan, is missing, so a read error is likely. J is TRBJ1-1 and V is TRBV5-1; TRBD1 might be the D (6 bases). The CDR3 totals 14 residues. Deletions cut 1 base from V and 4 bases from J, with 11 bases between. Looked up from germline, CDR1 is SGHRS and CDR2 is YFSETQ. CDR3 in amino acids: CASSLTRGGTEAFL. The DNA of the CDR3 is TGCGCCAGCAGCTTGACCAGGGGTGGCACTGAAGCTTTCCTT.

Comments on this clonotype: This may be a read error: a much more frequent sequence differs by one nucleotide. The chain has TRBV28 and TRBJ1-1; D not resolved. The CDR3 is 14 amino acids. With 10 bases removed from V and 4 bases from J, the gap between germline ends came to 19 bases. The germline CDR1 and CDR2 sequences are MDHEN and SYDVKM. The CDR3 nucleotides are TGTGCCATCAGCACTTTAGGGAAATCCACTGAAGCTTTCTTT. Translating gives CAISTLGKSTEAFF.

Points on this clonotype: This may arise from a read error, as a much more abundant clone is one base away. The V and J genes are TRBV4-2 and TRBJ1-1; the D gene is possibly TRBD1 (6 bases). This CDR3 has 15 residues. Germline V gene sequence: CDR1 LGHNA, CDR2 YNFKEQ. The CDR3 sequence: CASRQAGGMGTEAFF. The CDR3 nucleotides are TGTGCCAGCAGGCAAGCGGGGGGCATGGGCACTGAAGCTTTCTTT.

This clonotype was recorded at least ten times. This rearrangement joins TRBV4-3 to TRBJ2-1, with 11 bases aligning to TRBD1. The V gene end was trimmed by 4 bases and the J gene end by 3 bases; junction bases not matched to a gene: 2. Germline CDR1 is LGHNA and CDR2 is YSLEER. The CDR3 totals 15 residues. CDR3 in amino acids: CASSRTGGLYNEQFF. The CDR3 DNA follows: TGCGCCAGCAGCCGGACAGGGGGCCTCTACAATGAGCAGTTCTTC.

With respect to this clonotype: The junction and the germline gene differ at one end; a read error may be behind it. The genes are TRBV6-6 and TRBJ2-2; D uncertain. CDR3 length equals 13 residues. CDR1 MNHNY and CDR2 SVGAGI come from the germline V gene (reference sequence). The CDR3 spells CASSYVRTGELFF. The CDR3 DNA follows: TGTGCCAGTAGTTACGTCAGAACCGGGGAGCTGTTTTTT.

This clonotype was recorded once. The germline gene is not matched at one end of the junction; a read error may be the cause. The chain uses TRBV14 and TRBJ2-7; tentatively, D is TRBD1 (5 bases). There are 17 residues in the CDR3. Germline V CDR1 and CDR2: SGHDN, FVKESK. CDR3 nucleotides: TGTGCCAGCAGCCAAGATCACAGGACCGACAATGTTTACGAACAGTACTTC. It specifies CASSQDHRTDNVYEQYF.

About this clonotype itself: A read error may produce the germline difference seen at one junction end. The genes are TRBV6-6 and TRBJ2-1; the D gene is possibly TRBD2 (5 bases). Germline loops: CDR1 MNHNY, CDR2 SVGAGI (reference sequence). The CDR3 runs to 14 residues. The CDR3 region has the DNA TGTGCCAGCAATCTAGTGGGAGTGAGGAATGAGCAGCTCTTC. This codes for CASNLVGVRNEQLF.

This rearrangement joins TRBV7-9 to TRBJ2-3; 10 positions agree with TRBD1. After removal of 4 bases from V and 3 bases from J, the junction contained 4 bases not matched to a gene. Germline assignment: CDR1 SEHNR and CDR2 FQNEAQ (reference sequence). The CDR3 has 15 amino acids. In DNA, the CDR3 is TGTGCCAGCAGCTCCGGGACAGGGGTAACAGATACGCAGTATTTT. Residues: CASSSGTGVTDTQYF.

As for this clonotype: A much larger clone lies a single base off, so this may be a read error. The V and J genes are TRBV20-1 and TRBJ2-1; a possible D gene is TRBD1 (8 bases). CDR3 size: 16 residues. Germline CDR1 and CDR2: DFQATT and SNEGSKA (reference sequence). For the CDR3, the DNA is TGCGGTGCTACAGGGGGACTATTGAGCTCCTACAATGAGCAGTTCTTC. Protein product: CGATGGLLSSYNEQFF.

In its sample, this clonotype was seen many times. This rearrangement joins TRBV14 to TRBJ1-4; unclear D gene. The V end was cut by 1 base, the J end by 8 bases, with 5 bases between. The CDR3 has 12 residues. From germline, CDR1 is SGHDN and CDR2 FVKESK. Written as DNA, the CDR3 is TGTGCCAGCAGCCAAGGTCCCGAAAAACTGTTTTTT. It codes for CASSQGPEKLFF.

A remark on this clonotype: This is likely a read error, given that the CDR3 carries no conserved phenylalanine or tryptophan at its end. The rearrangement links TRBV11-2 to TRBJ2-7; D ambiguous. This CDR3 has 11 amino acids. The V gene's germline CDR1 is SGHAT and CDR2 FQNNGV. The CDR3 DNA is TGTGCCAACAGCCATACCTACGAGCAGTACTTG. It yields the protein CANSHTYEQYL.

The chain joins TRBV24-1 to TRBJ1-5; a weak D match, TRBD1 (6 bases). Trimming took off 11 bases at V and 0 bases at J, with 22 bases between the two ends. CDR1 is KGHDR and CDR2 is SFDVKD in the germline V gene. The CDR3 has 17 amino acids. For the CDR3, the DNA is TGTGCCATCGAACCAGTTCGGGACACTTATAGCAATCAGCCCCAGCATTTT. Amino acids: CAIEPVRDTYSNQPQHF.

On this clonotype: The conserved phenylalanine or tryptophan normally closing the CDR3 is absent here, so this likely arose from a read error. V usage is TRBV5-1 and J usage is TRBJ2-7; 7 nucleotides line up with TRBD1. This CDR3 has 15 residues. Germline V gene lookup returns CDR1 SGHRS and CDR2 YFSETQ. Written as DNA, the CDR3 is TGCGCCAGCAGCTCGGACCGGGACAGATTCTACGATCAGTACTTG. Translated: CASSSDRDRFYDQYL.

As for this clonotype: The CDR3 does not end in the conserved phenylalanine or tryptophan, so this is likely a read error. Because the CDR3's place on the DNA is in doubt, the DNA is left out and the CDR3 is given as listed by TCRdb. The CDR3: CASSPIGLAGDTLYL. J is TRBJ2-3 and V is TRBV6-2 or TRBV6-3; no check of the table's D call, TRBD2, against the DNA was made. Germline assignment: CDR1 MNHEY and CDR2 SVGEGT. The CDR3 is 15 residues long, counting both termini.

This clonotype has at least ten counts. This rearrangement joins TRBV20-1 to TRBJ1-1, with 10 bases aligning to TRBD1. The CDR3 sequence is 15 residues long. Germline V gene data show CDR1 as DFQATT and CDR2 as SNEGSKA (reference sequence). Trimming removed 6 bases from V and 0 bases from J; junction bases left unmatched: 7. The CDR3 coding sequence is TGCAGTGCAAAGGACAGGGGGAGGGTGAACACTGAAGCTTTCTTT. This encodes CSAKDRGRVNTEAFF.

In this sample, this clonotype turned up many times. This sequence joins TRBV29-1 and TRBJ2-1; D possibly corresponds to TRBD1 (6 bases). The CDR3 is 15 residues long. CDR1 and CDR2 from the germline V gene are SQVTM and ANQGSEA. The V end was cut by 0 bases, the J end by 0 bases, with 9 bases between. The CDR3 coding sequence is TGCAGCGTTGAAGAGGGCAGGGGCTCCTACAATGAGCAGTTCTTC. Amino acids: CSVEEGRGSYNEQFF.